The rows below give T cell receptor beta chains drawn from one sample of a study of cytomegalovirus exposure and HLA in healthy donors. TCRdb keeps only in-frame clones here, not all; method: immunoSEQ multiplex PCR. In the table there are about 140,000 clones, over 75% of which are singletons. Material for sequencing was PBMCs. These receptors all come from a woman aged 50 to 65 in good health and CMV-seropositive. Both conserved end residues are part of each CDR3. The D gene is left open where the match is weak. Clone size is not always given. Where it is, it says once, few, many or a class for expanded clones.

v_gene: TRBV14
d_gene: NA
j_gene: TRBJ1-2
abundance: NA
CDR3nt: TGTGCCAGCAGCCAACCCTACCAGGTTGAGGGCTACACCTTC
CDR3aa: CASSQPYQVEGYTF

v_gene: TRBV29-1
d_gene: NA
j_gene: TRBJ2-7
abundance: NA
CDR3nt: TGCAGCGCCGAGAGAGGCTCCTACGAGCAGTACTTC
CDR3aa: CSAERGSYEQYF

v_gene: TRBV4-2
d_gene: NA
j_gene: TRBJ1-6
abundance: once
CDR3nt: TGTGCCAGCAGCCAGGCTGGGGCGGTTTCACCCCTCCACTTT
CDR3aa: CASSQAGAVSPLHF

v_gene: TRBV6-6
d_gene: NA
j_gene: TRBJ2-7
abundance: NA
CDR3nt: TGTGCCAGCAGTTATTCCCCCGGGGTCTCCTACGAGCAGTACTTC
CDR3aa: CASSYSPGVSYEQYF

v_gene: TRBV4-3
d_gene: NA
j_gene: TRBJ2-7
abundance: NA
CDR3nt: TGCGCCAGCAGCCAAGATTTGGGCAGGGGCTCCTACGAGCAGTACTTC
CDR3aa: CASSQDLGRGSYEQYF

v_gene: TRBV5-5
d_gene: NA
j_gene: TRBJ2-1
abundance: NA
CDR3nt: TGTGCCAGCAGCCCTCCGGGACTTGACGCGTCTCAGCAGTTCTTC
CDR3aa: CASSPPGLDASQQFF

v_gene: TRBV19
d_gene: TRBD1
j_gene: TRBJ1-5
abundance: NA
CDR3nt: TGTGCCAGTGCGCCCTCACAGGGGTGGCGTCAGCCCCAGCATTTT
CDR3aa: CASAPSQGWRQPQHF

v_gene: TRBV7-7
d_gene: NA
j_gene: TRBJ1-1
abundance: few
CDR3nt: TGTGCTAGCGGCCCGTTGAACACTGAAGCTTTCTTT
CDR3aa: CASGPLNTEAFF

v_gene: TRBV25-1
d_gene: TRBD1
j_gene: TRBJ1-6
abundance: NA
CDR3nt: TGTGCCAACCCCTTTACAGGGGGGAATTCACCCCTCCACTTT
CDR3aa: CANPFTGGNSPLHF

v_gene: TRBV6-5
d_gene: NA
j_gene: TRBJ1-4
abundance: few
CDR3nt: TGTGCCAGCAGTTGGGGGGTAGAAAGAAATGAAAAACTGTTTTTT
CDR3aa: CASSWGVERNEKLFF

v_gene: TRBV28
d_gene: NA
j_gene: TRBJ2-1
abundance: NA
CDR3nt: TGTGCCAGCATCCTGATGGAGGAGCAGTTCTTC
CDR3aa: CASILMEEQFF

v_gene: TRBV7-3
d_gene: NA
j_gene: TRBJ1-1
abundance: NA
CDR3nt: TGTGCCAGCGGTGAGTACGTGAACACTGAAGCTTTCTTT
CDR3aa: CASGEYVNTEAFF

v_gene: TRBV29-1
d_gene: NA
j_gene: TRBJ2-7
abundance: NA
CDR3nt: TGCAGCGTTGAATCGGGGCAGGGGGGCGACGAGCAGTACTTC
CDR3aa: CSVESGQGGDEQYF

v_gene: TRBV30
d_gene: NA
j_gene: TRBJ1-4
abundance: NA
CDR3nt: TGTGCCTGGAGCCCCGGAGGGGCTATTAATGAAAAACTGTTTTTT
CDR3aa: CAWSPGGAINEKLFF

v_gene: TRBV14
d_gene: NA
j_gene: TRBJ1-4
abundance: NA
CDR3nt: TGTGCCAGCAGCCAGAACACTGGGCTTGAACTGTTTTTT
CDR3aa: CASSQNTGLELFF

v_gene: TRBV18
d_gene: NA
j_gene: TRBJ1-2
abundance: NA
CDR3nt: TGTGCCAGCTCACCAGTCCCCCAGGGCTATGGCTACACCTTC
CDR3aa: CASSPVPQGYGYTF

v_gene: TRBV2
d_gene: TRBD2
j_gene: TRBJ2-5
abundance: NA
CDR3nt: TGTGCCAGCAGTGTGACTAGCGGGGGACAGACCCAGTACTTC
CDR3aa: CASSVTSGGQTQYF

v_gene: TRBV14
d_gene: NA
j_gene: TRBJ2-2
abundance: NA
CDR3nt: TGTGCCAGCAGCCAAGGACAGGAAGACACCGGGGAGCTGTTTTTT
CDR3aa: CASSQGQEDTGELFF

v_gene: TRBV18
d_gene: TRBD1
j_gene: TRBJ1-2
abundance: NA
CDR3nt: TGTGCCAGCTCACCACCCGGCAGGGGGCAGGATGGCTACACCTTC
CDR3aa: CASSPPGRGQDGYTF

v_gene: TRBV30
d_gene: TRBD1
j_gene: TRBJ1-6
abundance: once
CDR3nt: TGTGCCTGGGGCGGGGAGCAGGGGGCCACCTATAATTCACCCCTCCACTTT
CDR3aa: CAWGGEQGATYNSPLHF

v_gene: TRBV5-5
d_gene: NA
j_gene: TRBJ2-7
abundance: few
CDR3nt: TGTGCCAGCAGCTTGGGGGGGCCCTACGAGCAGTACTTC
CDR3aa: CASSLGGPYEQYF

v_gene: TRBV9
d_gene: TRBD1
j_gene: TRBJ1-1
abundance: NA
CDR3nt: TGTGCCAGCAGCGCCCACAGGGGTCAAGACACTGAAGCTTTCTTT
CDR3aa: CASSAHRGQDTEAFF

v_gene: TRBV5-4
d_gene: NA
j_gene: TRBJ2-3
abundance: NA
CDR3nt: TGTGCCAGCAGCTTGGGGCAGGGGCGCACAGATACGCAGTATTTT
CDR3aa: CASSLGQGRTDTQYF